This TCR beta chain was obtained from a study of blood T cells in healthy people across ages. Broader study findings: Versus aged donors, long-lived donors had higher diversity and more naive CD4+ cells. With age, beta diversity per million T cells declined roughly linearly, significantly by 40.

With a J-beta primer mix and a sample-barcoded 5' primer, a second PCR ran about 6 to 11 cycles. Each cDNA molecule, via a template-switch adaptor with 12 random nucleotides, was tagged. One entry per CDR3 protein, called by TCRdb with MiXCR from the 5' RACE reads. The table shows almost 800,000 distinct CDR3 sequences, with roughly 60% occurring only once. Concerning this clonotype itself: Antigen: not known.

The ends were cut back, 4 bases at V and 3 bases at J, with 16 bases in the middle. Germline V gene lookup returns CDR1 SGHRS and CDR2 YFSETQ. CDR3 length: 15 amino acids. The chain combines TRBV5-1 with TRBJ2-5; TRBD1 is a possible D gene (5 bases). The specimen was blood. This TCR came from a young man in good health. CDR3 amino acids: CASSNRRGREETQYF. In DNA, the CDR3 is TGCGCCAGCAGCAACCGAAGGGGTCGCGAAGAGACCCAGTACTTC.